The T cell receptor (beta chain) described here comes from a study of Ad26.COV2.S vaccination and SARS-CoV-2 variants. Study as a whole: In the study, Ad26.COV2.S was injected intramuscularly once, or twice 56 days apart.

The CDR3 is 13 amino acids. V shed 8 bases and J 5 bases; nucleotides not matched to a gene: 5. The table came from immunoSEQ multiplex PCR; TCRdb's copy has only in-frame clones and leaves some out. Altogether 350,000 to 400,000 clones are present, around nine tenths being singletons, with the ten largest covering 1.5% to 2%. Treatment meaning: around 19 received Ad26.COV2.S at low or high dose, single or two shots; roughly five received placebo; per-sample allocation not given. Collection of the samples took place on day 63 after the first injection of vaccine or placebo. This vaccine is an Ad26 vector that expresses the Wuhan-strain SARS-CoV-2 spike.

The chain carries TRBV12-3 or TRBV12-4 and TRBJ2-2; 7 bases are a match to TRBD2. The sample consisted of peripheral blood, taken in a trial of Ad26.COV2.S vaccine versus placebo. The sequence came from a person aged 18-65 years who received the Ad26.COV2.S COVID-19 vaccine or a placebo. The CDR3 DNA reads as TGTGCCAGCTCTAGCGGAGGAACCGGGGAGCTGTTTTTT. This gives the protein CASSSGGTGELFF.